Each of the 32 T cell receptor beta chains below was sequenced from the same sample in a study of blood T cell repertoires in COVID-19. TCRdb's table, derived via immunoSEQ multiplex PCR, lists solely in-frame clones and lacks some. The table records roughly 300,000 clones, about 90% of them present only once. Sequencing was done on a sample of PBMCs or T cells enriched from blood (not recorded which). These receptors originate from a woman aged 25 to 39 who had recovered from COVID-19.

The genes are TRBV4-1 and TRBJ1-5, with D possibly being TRBD1 (5 bases). This CDR3 is built from 15 residues. Per the germline V gene, CDR1 is MGHRA and CDR2 is YSYEKL. V dropped 0 bases and J dropped 4 bases, with 10 bases sitting between them. This CDR3 is CASSQEWGENQPQHF. In DNA, the CDR3 is TGCGCCAGCAGCCAAGAGTGGGGCGAGAATCAGCCCCAGCATTTT.

The V and J genes are TRBV9 and TRBJ2-3, with TRBD2 matching over 10 bases. The CDR3 has 16 residues. Germline-derived CDR1 and CDR2 are SGDLS and YYNGEE. V lost 4 bases and J lost 2; bases outside the gene matches: 7. The CDR3 spells CASSPRTSGFTDTQYF. The CDR3 coding sequence is TGTGCCAGCAGCCCCCGGACTAGCGGTTTCACAGATACGCAGTATTTT.

The rearrangement links TRBV18 to TRBJ2-6; 8 bases map to TRBD1. The V gene's germline CDR1 is KGHSH and CDR2 LQKENI. V shed 2 bases, J shed 0 bases, and the junction held 6 bases outside the gene matches. The CDR3 runs 18 residues. CDR3 coding DNA: TGTGCCAGCTCACCAATGGGACAGGCGAGCTCTGGGGCCAACGTCCTGACTTTC. Its translation is CASSPMGQASSGANVLTF. Supplemented by reference TRBV18 and TRBJ2-6, the full variable domain reads NAGVMQNPRHLVRRRGQEARLRCSPMKGHSHVYWYRQLPEEGLKFMVYLQKENIIDESGMPKERFSAEFPKEGPSILRIQQVVRGDSAAYFCASSPMGQASSGANVLTFGAGSRLTVL.

The chain combines TRBV5-1 with TRBJ2-3; 13 positions agree with TRBD2. The CDR3 is made up of 16 amino acids. Germline V gives CDR1 SGHRS, CDR2 YFSETQ. V lost 2 bases and J lost 3; bases outside the gene matches: 3. The CDR3 coding sequence is TGCGCCAGCAGCTTAGGGACTAGCGGGGAGACAGATACGCAGTATTTT. This codes for CASSLGTSGETDTQYF. Full variable domain (remainder filled in from reference TRBV5-1 and TRBJ2-3): KAGVTQTPRYLIKTRGQQVTLSCSPISGHRSVSWYQQTPGQGLQFLFEYFSETQRNKGNFPGRFSGRQFSNSRSEMNVSTLELGDSALYLCASSLGTSGETDTQYFGPGTRLTVL.

This clone occurred once. The chain has TRBV4-3 and TRBJ2-3, with a weak D call TRBD1 (5 bases). Germline CDR1 LGHNA, CDR2 YSLEER. V lost 0 bases and J lost 2, with 15 bases in between. The CDR3 length is 17 residues. The chain's CDR3 is CASSQDLTGTNTDTQYF. The CDR3 bases are TGCGCCAGCAGCCAAGATCTAACAGGAACTAACACAGATACGCAGTATTTT.

J is TRBJ2-5 and V is TRBV2; 7 nucleotides match TRBD1. The CDR3 covers 14 residues. Trimming removed 6 bases from V and 5 bases from J; junction bases left unmatched: 9. Germline CDR1 reads SNHLY; CDR2 reads FYNNEI. The CDR3 protein is CASSRQGSLETQYF. The CDR3 bases are TGTGCCAGCAGCCGACAGGGTAGTTTGGAGACCCAGTACTTC. The full variable domain, in which reference TRBV2 and TRBJ2-5 provide the parts outside the CDR3, is EPEVTQTPSHQVTQMGQEVILRCVPISNHLYFYWYRQILGQKVEFLVSFYNNEISEKSEIFDDQFSVERPDGSNFTLKIRSTKLEDSAMYFCASSRQGSLETQYFGPGTRLLVL.

CDR3: CASSPTQGPPYF. CDR3 nucleotide sequence: TGTGCCAGCAGCCCCACTCAGGGGCCCCCATATTTT. The chain couples TRBV5-6 to TRBJ1-3, with a tentative D call TRBD1 (6 bases). This CDR3 region has 12 residues. V lost 4 bases, J lost 15 bases, and 17 bases lay in between. CDR1 and CDR2 from the germline V gene are SGHDT and YYEEEE.

The chain employs TRBV11-2 and TRBJ2-1, with D hard to call. Per the germline V gene, CDR1 is SGHAT and CDR2 is FQNNGV. Trimming stripped 0 bases from V and 10 bases from J, with 13 bases between. The CDR3 is made up of 14 amino acids. The DNA of the CDR3 is TGTGCCAGCAGCTTAGATCTCGGAGCTGGGGAGCAGTTCTTC. Translated: CASSLDLGAGEQFF.

This clone was observed a single time. The chain joins TRBV7-9 to TRBJ1-1; possible D gene TRBD1, 6 bases. The CDR3 sequence is 13 residues long. Trimming removed 1 base at V and 5 bases at J, with 8 bases between. Germline V gives CDR1 SEHNR, CDR2 FQNEAQ (reference sequence). The CDR3 loop is CASSLEGGTEAFF. CDR3 in DNA: TGTGCCAGCAGCTTAGAGGGGGGGACTGAAGCTTTCTTT.

The rearrangement links TRBV9 to TRBJ1-1, with D perhaps matching TRBD1 (5 bases). Deletions cut 0 bases from V and 0 bases from J, with 15 bases between. This CDR3 has 17 residues. Germline CDR1 is SGDLS and CDR2 is YYNGEE. The CDR3: CASSVDLGAGVNTEAFF. As DNA, the CDR3 is TGTGCCAGCAGCGTAGATTTAGGGGCAGGCGTGAACACTGAAGCTTTCTTT.

This chain uses TRBV4-1 with TRBJ2-7; 10 bases are shared with TRBD2. This CDR3 comprises 18 residues. CDR1 MGHRA and CDR2 YSYEKL come from the germline V gene. The V gene end was trimmed by 1 base and the J gene end by 4 bases; junction bases not matched to a gene: 13. CDR3 loop: CASSQVTQGLAFRYEQYF. Written as DNA, the CDR3 is TGCGCCAGCAGCCAAGTTACACAGGGACTAGCGTTCCGGTACGAGCAGTACTTC.

The chain recombines TRBV3-1 (or the pseudogene TRBV3-2) with TRBJ1-2, with D possibly being TRBD1 (5 bases). Deletions cut 4 bases from V and 8 bases from J, with 14 bases between. Germline lookup yields CDR1 LGHDT and CDR2 YNNKEL (reference sequence). The CDR3 length is 13 residues. DNA of the CDR3: TGTGCCAGCAGCCCCACGGGGGTTGCCGGCTACACCTTC. It encodes CASSPTGVAGYTF.

This clone was seen only a few times. The chain couples TRBV7-9 to TRBJ2-5; 7 bases match TRBD2. The V gene's germline CDR1 is SEHNR and CDR2 FQNEAQ (reference sequence). The junction had 5 bases not matched to a gene; V was cut back by 2 bases and J by 2 bases. The CDR3 is 15 amino acids. The chain's CDR3 is CASSLRAGVQETQYF. CDR3 bases: TGTGCCAGCAGCTTAAGGGCGGGGGTGCAAGAGACCCAGTACTTC. The full variable domain, in which reference TRBV7-9 and TRBJ2-5 provide the parts outside the CDR3, is DTGVSQNPRHKITKRGQNVTFRCDPISEHNRLYWYRQTLGQGPEFLTYFQNEAQLEKSRLLSDRFSAERPKGSFSTLEIQRTEQGDSAMYLCASSLRAGVQETQYFGPGTRLLVL.

This clone was picked up a small number of times. V usage is TRBV9 and J usage is TRBJ1-1; D gene uncertain. The CDR3 is made up of 14 amino acids. CDR1 and CDR2 (germline): SGDLS, YYNGEE. V lost 4 bases and J 2 bases, leaving 12 bases between the germline ends. The CDR3 is CASSPREHNTEAFF. The CDR3, as DNA: TGTGCCAGCAGCCCCCGGGAACACAACACTGAAGCTTTCTTT.

The gene calls are TRBV2 and TRBJ2-7; 11 bases line up with TRBD2. The CDR3 consists of 15 residues. The junction had 9 bases not matched to a gene; V was cut back by 3 bases and J by 8 bases. CDR1 and CDR2 from the germline V gene are SNHLY and FYNNEI. The chain's CDR3 is CASSDQTSGAFQQYF. CDR3 in DNA: TGTGCCAGCAGTGACCAGACTAGCGGGGCCTTTCAGCAGTACTTC.

The rearrangement uses TRBV7-6 and TRBJ1-4; D gene ambiguous. Trimming pared 2 bases from V and 4 bases from J, leaving 14 bases between. This CDR3 comprises 16 residues. CDR1 and CDR2 from the germline V gene are SGHVS and FNYEAQ. CDR3 bases: TGTGCCAGCAGCTTATCTTTGGGGAGCCGTAATGAAAAACTGTTTTTT. Protein product: CASSLSLGSRNEKLFF. The entire variable domain, with the rest obtained from reference TRBV7-6 and TRBJ1-4, is as follows: GAGVSQSPRYKVTKRGQDVALRCDPISGHVSLYWYRQALGQGPEFLTYFNYEAQQDKSGLPNDRFSAERPEGSISTLTIQRTEQRDSAMYRCASSLSLGSRNEKLFFGSGTQLSVL.

The gene calls are TRBV10-3 and TRBJ1-2; D not resolved. The CDR3 has 15 amino acids. CDR1 is ENHRY, CDR2 SYGVKD, per germline. V lost 2 bases to trimming and J lost 6 bases, with 16 bases between them. CDR3 DNA sequence: TGTGCCATCAGTGAGGGCCCTTTGGCTGGTAATGGCTACACCTTC. Translation gives CAISEGPLAGNGYTF.

J is TRBJ1-5 and V is TRBV5-4; D might be TRBD1 (6 bases). The CDR3 is made up of 14 amino acids. CDR1 and CDR2 from the germline V gene are SGHNT and YYREEE (reference sequence). V gave up 4 bases and J gave up 7 bases, with 15 bases separating them. CDR3 sequence reads: CASSQQGERQPQHF. Here the CDR3 DNA reads TGTGCCAGCAGCCAACAGGGTGAGAGGCAGCCCCAGCATTTT.

The gene calls are TRBV7-9 and TRBJ1-1; weak D call: TRBD1 (6 bases). This CDR3 has 14 amino acids. Germline assignment: CDR1 SEHNR and CDR2 FQNEAQ (reference sequence). V lost 5 bases to trimming and J lost 6 bases, with 16 bases between them. The CDR3 DNA reads TGTGCCAGCAGCGTAGAGCAACCAGGGGCTGAAGCTTTCTTT. Protein: CASSVEQPGAEAFF.

This clone was recorded once. The chain uses TRBV19 and TRBJ2-2, with D possibly TRBD2 on 6 matching bases. The CDR3 loop spans 16 amino acids. V dropped 8 bases and J dropped 4 bases, with 20 bases sitting between them. CDR1 and CDR2 from the germline V gene are LNHDA and SQIVND (reference sequence). The chain's CDR3 is CASDPRSEGPTGELFF. Written as DNA, the CDR3 is TGTGCCAGTGACCCCCGGTCGGAGGGCCCCACCGGGGAGCTGTTTTTT. The variable domain in full, with the rest retrieved from reference TRBV19 and TRBJ2-2, is DGGITQSPKYLFRKEGQNVTLSCEQNLNHDAMYWYRQDPGQGLRLIYYSQIVNDFQKGDIAEGYSVSREKKESFPLTVTSAQKNPTAFYLCASDPRSEGPTGELFFGEGSRLTVL.

The chain has TRBV29-1 and TRBJ1-4; D possibly corresponds to TRBD1 (5 bases). The CDR3 consists of 13 residues. V was cut by 2 bases and J by 5 bases, with 9 bases left in between. The germline V gene has CDR1 SQVTM and CDR2 ANQGSEA. The CDR3 sequence is CSVEQGGNEKLFF. The DNA of the CDR3 is TGCAGCGTTGAACAGGGAGGAAATGAAAAACTGTTTTTT.

This clone was found once. This sequence joins TRBV5-1 and TRBJ2-1; tentative D call: TRBD2 (6 bases). The V end was cut by 0 bases, the J end by 0 bases, with 13 bases between. This CDR3 spans 17 amino acids. Per germline, CDR1 SGHRS and CDR2 YFSETQ. CDR3 DNA: TGCGCCAGCAGCTTGGTTGGAGGGGAAAGCTCCTACAATGAGCAGTTCTTC. Translation gives CASSLVGGESSYNEQFF.

The chain links TRBV14 to TRBJ1-1; perhaps TRBD1 as D (6 bases). Germline lookup yields CDR1 SGHDN and CDR2 FVKESK. This CDR3 region has 15 residues. V dropped 2 bases and J dropped 1 base, with 11 bases sitting between them. The CDR3, as DNA: TGTGCCAGCAGCCAATACATGGGGGCGAACACTGAAGCTTTCTTT. This sequence encodes CASSQYMGANTEAFF.

The chain combines TRBV4-1 with TRBJ1-1; possible D gene TRBD1, 6 bases. This CDR3 spans 19 amino acids. V lost 1 base and J 4 bases, leaving 25 bases between the germline ends. Germline lookup yields CDR1 MGHRA and CDR2 YSYEKL. The CDR3 is CASSQAIRVSLGAFTEAFF. The CDR3 nucleotides read TGCGCCAGCAGCCAAGCAATTCGGGTATCTTTGGGGGCCTTCACTGAAGCTTTCTTT.

The chain combines TRBV3-1 (or the pseudogene TRBV3-2) with TRBJ2-2; possible D gene TRBD2, 5 bases. CDR3 length: 15 residues. Per the germline V gene, CDR1 is LGHDT and CDR2 is YNNKEL (reference sequence). V shed 2 bases and J shed 0 bases, with 7 bases lying between them. The CDR3 DNA follows: TGTGCCAGCAGCCAAAACGGGGCGAACACCGGGGAGCTGTTTTTT. Translation gives CASSQNGANTGELFF.

J is TRBJ2-5 and V is TRBV10-3; TRBD1 is a possible D gene (6 bases). CDR1 ENHRY and CDR2 SYGVKD come from the germline V gene. CDR3 length equals 12 residues. V was clipped by 10 bases and J by 5 bases, with 14 bases between them. CDR3: CATRGDRETQYF. DNA of the CDR3: TGTGCCACCAGGGGCGATCGGGAGACCCAGTACTTC.

The chain is built from TRBV25-1 and TRBJ1-4; D gene ambiguous. This CDR3 is 15 amino acids long. Germline CDR1 is MGHDK and CDR2 is SYGVNS. Trimming shortened V by 1 base and J by 7 bases, and 13 bases separated the two germline ends. CDR3 sequence reads: CASSESSGLLEKLFF. In nucleotides, the CDR3 is TGTGCCAGCAGTGAATCGTCAGGCTTGCTTGAAAAACTGTTTTTT. Supplemented by reference TRBV25-1 and TRBJ1-4, the full variable domain reads EADIYQTPRYLVIGTGKKITLECSQTMGHDKMYWYQQDPGMELHLIHYSYGVNSTEKGDLSSESTVSRIRTEHFPLTLESARPSHTSQYLCASSESSGLLEKLFFGSGTQLSVL.

The chain links TRBV11-2 to TRBJ2-7, with 8 bases fitting TRBD1. Germline loops: CDR1 SGHAT, CDR2 FQNNGV. Losses at the gene ends were 4 bases for V and 3 bases for J; bases not matched to a gene: 2. The CDR3 runs to 13 residues. The CDR3 loop is CASSSGQDYEQYF. CDR3 DNA: TGTGCCAGCAGCTCGGGACAGGACTACGAGCAGTACTTC.

The rearrangement joins TRBV7-9 to TRBJ1-4, with D maybe TRBD1 (5 bases). CDR1 is SEHNR and CDR2 is FQNEAQ in the germline V gene (reference sequence). V lost 0 bases to trimming and J lost 7 bases, with 12 bases between them. The CDR3 sequence is 15 residues long. Here the CDR3 DNA reads TGTGCCAGCAGCTTAGCGGCAGGGCTGGGTGAAAAACTGTTTTTT. It is translated as CASSLAAGLGEKLFF.

The chain has TRBV10-1 and TRBJ2-7; 9 bases match TRBD1. The CDR3 loop spans 16 amino acids. Germline lookup yields CDR1 WNHNN and CDR2 SYGVQD (reference sequence). V was clipped by 0 bases and J by 4 bases; unmatched bases: 7. The CDR3 bases are TGCGCCAGCAGTGAGTCGAACCGGGACAGGGAATACGAGCAGTACTTC. This translates into CASSESNRDREYEQYF.

This clone was found a few times. The chain is built from TRBV3-1 (or the pseudogene TRBV3-2) and TRBJ1-1, with 8 bases fitting TRBD1. The CDR3 has 16 residues. Germline loops: CDR1 LGHDT, CDR2 YNNKEL (reference sequence). The V and J ends lost 0 bases and 6 bases, in that order; junction bases with no gene match: 9. The DNA for the CDR3 is TGTGCCAGCAGCCAAGAACAGGGGGGGGGATTGGCTGAAGCTTTCTTT. Its protein product is CASSQEQGGGLAEAFF.

In its sample, this clone was seen a few times. The J gene is TRBJ2-2, the V gene TRBV2; TRBD1 matches 7 bases. This CDR3 is built from 16 residues. The J segment lost 4 bases and the V segment lost 5 bases, leaving 10 bases of the junction unmatched. Germline-derived CDR1 and CDR2 are SNHLY and FYNNEI. The DNA for the CDR3 is TGTGCCAGCAGTCCCCGGACAGGTCAAGTCACCGGGGAGCTGTTTTTT. Residues: CASSPRTGQVTGELFF.